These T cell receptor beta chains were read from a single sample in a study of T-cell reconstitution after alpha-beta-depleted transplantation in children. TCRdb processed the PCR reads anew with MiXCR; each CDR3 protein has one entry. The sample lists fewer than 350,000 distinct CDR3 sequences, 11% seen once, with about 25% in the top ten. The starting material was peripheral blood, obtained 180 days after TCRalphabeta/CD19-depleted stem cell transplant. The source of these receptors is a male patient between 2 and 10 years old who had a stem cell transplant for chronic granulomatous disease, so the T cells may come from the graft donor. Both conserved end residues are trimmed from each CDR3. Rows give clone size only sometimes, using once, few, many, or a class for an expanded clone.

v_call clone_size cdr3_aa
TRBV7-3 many ASSLLPGLEYEQY
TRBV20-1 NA CAPTLEGSSYNEQF
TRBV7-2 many ASSPEKDRRNTIY
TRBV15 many ATSRHRGGETQY
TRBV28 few ASSSEAVGFDQPQH
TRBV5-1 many ATSSGVGMDEQY
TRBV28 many ASSTGTGVYEQY
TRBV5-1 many ASSLVSPANFYNEQF
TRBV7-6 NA ASSLVGLGLAAYQETQY
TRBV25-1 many ASLGGAGEQY
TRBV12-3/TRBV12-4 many ASTDQVSIQY
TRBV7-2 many ASSLAWVHSTDTQY
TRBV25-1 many ASGGQGALDEQF
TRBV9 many ASSVGGYWVEEQY
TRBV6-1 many ASSSWTGNTGELF
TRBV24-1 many ATSETGTGSYNEQF
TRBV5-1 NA ASSAGGLSQETQY
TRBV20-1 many SAPGGLAGADTQY
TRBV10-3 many ASSSGTSSGELF
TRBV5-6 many ASSLYGRTGANVLT
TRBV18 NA ASSSKGQLNTEAF
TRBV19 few ASSTDVFRGYSNQPQH
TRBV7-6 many ASSLAGRTGGVQY
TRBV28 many ASTGLVETQY
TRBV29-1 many SVKRGSGPYEQY
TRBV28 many ASSFAGLAVEETQY
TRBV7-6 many ASSRLAGGLPYEQY
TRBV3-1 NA ASSWTSGTGELF
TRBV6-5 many ASSYSDSSYEQY
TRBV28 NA ASSLFRGRRVISGTEAF
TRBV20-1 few SAIGRNLSGRAQWESYEQY
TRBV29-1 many SVTTTRGSYEQY
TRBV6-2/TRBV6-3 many ASSYSGVSYNEQF
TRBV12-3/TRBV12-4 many ASSETKGLYEQY
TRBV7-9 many ASSLVAGGDYEQY
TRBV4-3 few ASSQEETDSYNEQF
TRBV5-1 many ASSLGSPSTDTQY
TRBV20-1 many SAIKRGPQETQY
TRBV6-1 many ASSLGGRLDTQY
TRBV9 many ASSEGSGDEQY
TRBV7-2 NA ASSHRDRNEQF
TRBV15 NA ATNRDGTGRSDEQF
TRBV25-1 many ASSTGTGFTKQY
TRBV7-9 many ASSPRTTPGEEQY
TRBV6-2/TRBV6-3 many ASNPAWRIMNTEAF
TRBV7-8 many ASSSVSTGELF
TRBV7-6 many ASSYSAGTGWDNEQF